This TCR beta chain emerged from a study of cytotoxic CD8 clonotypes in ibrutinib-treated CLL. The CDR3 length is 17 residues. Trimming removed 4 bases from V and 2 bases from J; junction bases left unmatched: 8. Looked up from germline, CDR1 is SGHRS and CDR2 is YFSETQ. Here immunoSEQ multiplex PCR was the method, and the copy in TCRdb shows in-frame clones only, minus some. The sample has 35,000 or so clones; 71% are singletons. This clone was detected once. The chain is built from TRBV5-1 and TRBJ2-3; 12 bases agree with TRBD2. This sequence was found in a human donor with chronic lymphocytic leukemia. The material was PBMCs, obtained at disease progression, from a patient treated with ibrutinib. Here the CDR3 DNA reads TGCGCCAGCAGCCCCAGACTAGCGGGGGTCAACACAGATACGCAGTATTTT. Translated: CASSPRLAGVNTDTQYF.